This TCR beta chain was observed in a study of blood T cell repertoires in COVID-19 (dated by TCRdb to the early 2020s). A note on the overall study: Collaborator samples came from the United States, Italy and Spain and covered acute and convalescent phases of COVID-19. The material from the prospective study consisted of cDNA or gDNA derived from T cells, B-cell-depleted T cells, or PBMCs. Subjects who had been exposed to COVID-19, were actively infected with it, or had recovered from it provided the deeply sampled blood TCRbeta repertoires that made up the dataset. A freely available public database, intended as a resource for researchers studying the immune response to SARS-CoV-2, is where the repertoires were released. Samples came from the ongoing ImmuneRACE study (first 160 participants) plus 1,254 subjects from 6 global collaborators. The sample metadata nearly always contained a de-identified subject ID, COVID-19 status, age in years and sex. Where available, HLA class I and class II types were taken from metadata supplied by the sample provider and were not determined by assay-based typing. Broader findings and caveats from the paper: Clinical and demographic metadata were provided uncurated, with the amount varying by source and participant.

As encoded in the germline V gene (reference sequence), CDR1 is LGHDT while CDR2 is YNNKEL. Inclusive of the bounding cysteine and phenylalanine, the CDR3 is 13 residues long. Only the CDR3 portion is preserved as DNA: 39 bases, with reading frame beginning at the first base. V is pared back by 6 bases and J by 6 bases, with 12 bases lying between the germline termini. On this clone itself: Its antigen specificity is not known. The sample holds no much larger clone one base away, and base qualities are not on file.

Each collaborating institution followed its own protocols to collect whole blood in K2EDTA tubes. Collaborator samples were shipped for TCRbeta analysis as frozen whole blood, isolated PBMCs, or DNA extracted from either sample type. TCRbeta CDR3 regions were amplified from genomic DNA by means of the immunoSEQ Assay, a bias-controlled multiplex PCR. The paper's data handling went like this. Nucleated cell counts per sample were estimated from amplification of reference gene primers within the assay. Sequence reads were collapsed and filtered to measure the absolute abundance of every unique TCRbeta CDR3 rearrangement. For each sample, productive Simpson clonality was calculated as the square root of Simpson's diversity index across productive rearrangements. Not all clones reach the TCRdb copy of this immuneACCESS table, which keeps in-frame sequences only. Checked studies attribute under half of the gap to unresolved V genes and leave the rest unexplained. The V and J calls and clone size were taken over from that table, and D and trimming were inferred from the DNA. The sample contains around 84,000 clones, approximately 86% of them found a single time. The ten largest account for 8% of the sample.

The rearrangement joined TRBV3-1 (or the pseudogene TRBV3-2) to TRBJ2-1; the D gene is perhaps TRBD2, from 6 matching bases. The sequenced sample consisted of peripheral blood. The sequence came from a man older than 75 with active or convalescent COVID-19. Read as DNA, the sequence is TGTGCCAGCAGGAGGATGGAGGGCAATGAGCAGTTCTTC. Its protein is CASRRMEGNEQFF.